Below, 25 T cell receptor beta chains from the same sample are listed, as sequenced in a study of glioma-infiltrating T cells. Amplification of TCR alpha and beta CDR3 regions from RNA used iRepertoire nested multiplex PCR. TCRdb reprocessed the multiplex PCR reads with MiXCR, giving one entry per CDR3 protein. The table shows about 140,000 distinct CDR3 sequences, with around 40% occurring only once. The sequenced sample consisted of glioma tissue, nonneoplastic brain tissue, or PBMCs (not recorded which). These receptors were obtained from a human donor with low-grade glioma or glioblastoma, undergoing nonglioma brain surgery, or in good health (not recorded which).

This clonotype was found a few times. The V call is TRBV7-9, the J call TRBJ1-1, with TRBD1 as a possible D gene (6 bases). This CDR3 comprises 14 residues. Germline-derived CDR1 and CDR2 are SEHNR and FQNEAQ (reference sequence). Trimming pared 6 bases from V and 0 bases from J, leaving 11 bases between. CDR3 region: CASRTPGVNTEAFF. In DNA form, the CDR3 reads TGTGCCAGCAGGACCCCAGGGGTGAACACTGAAGCTTTCTTT.

With regard to this clonotype: A much larger clone sits a single nucleotide away, making a read error possible. The chain links TRBV28 to TRBJ2-7; 8 positions agree with TRBD1. CDR3 size: 12 residues. V was clipped by 9 bases and J by 7 bases; unmatched bases: 8. CDR1 and CDR2 (germline): MDHEN, SYDVKM. The DNA of the CDR3 is TGTGCCAGGGGGACAGGACCCTTGGAGCAGTACTTC. Translated: CARGTGPLEQYF.

The chain has TRBV6-1 and TRBJ1-1; TRBD1 matches at 7 bases. V shed 5 bases and J 0 bases; nucleotides not matched to a gene: 3. CDR1 and CDR2 from the germline V gene are MNHNS and SASEGT. The CDR3 is made up of 14 amino acids. CDR3 loop: CASSPGQMNTEAFF. CDR3 coding DNA: TGTGCCAGCAGTCCGGGACAGATGAACACTGAAGCTTTCTTT.

CDR3 in DNA: TGCGCCAGCAGCCATACCAACATAAGGGGTGACTATGGCTACACCTTC. Translation: CASSHTNIRGDYGYTF. The chain employs TRBV4-1 and TRBJ1-2; TRBD1 is a possible D gene (5 bases). Trimming took 3 bases from V and 3 from J, leaving 17 bases between them. CDR1 and CDR2 from the germline V gene are MGHRA and YSYEKL. The CDR3 is 16 residues long.

In its sample, this clonotype was seen a few times. The V gene is TRBV7-4, the J gene TRBJ2-5; TRBD1 matches 7 bases. Germline CDR1 is SGHVT and CDR2 is SQSDAQ. The V segment lost 9 bases and the J segment 5 bases; nucleotides outside the gene matches: 21. CDR3 size: 17 residues. Here the CDR3 reads CASSRTGAYLIGETQYF. The CDR3 bases are TGTGCCAGTAGCCGGACAGGAGCCTACCTCATCGGGGAGACCCAGTACTTC.

This clonotype came up a few times. This chain uses TRBV6-1 with TRBJ2-1; 10 bases align to TRBD1. Germline V gene lookup returns CDR1 MNHNS and CDR2 SASEGT. After removal of 1 base from V and 4 bases from J, the junction contained 1 base not matched to a gene. The CDR3 has 15 amino acids. The CDR3 here is CASSEGGQGYNEQFF. Written as DNA, the CDR3 is TGTGCCAGCAGTGAAGGGGGACAGGGGTACAATGAGCAGTTCTTC.

This clonotype came up a few times. This rearrangement joins TRBV7-9 to TRBJ2-3; no reliable D call. Germline-derived CDR1 and CDR2 are SEHNR and FQNEAQ (reference sequence). Between the trimmed V and J ends, which lost 3 bases and 8 bases, there was a span of 15 bases. The CDR3 covers 14 residues. The DNA of the CDR3 is TGTGCCAGCAGCTTGGGTCTGACCGGCGGTACGCAGTATTTT. Amino acid sequence: CASSLGLTGGTQYF.

This chain links TRBV20-1 with TRBJ1-1; TRBD1 matches at 8 bases. V dropped 2 bases and J dropped 2; count of bases not matched to a gene: 7. The germline gives CDR1 DFQATT, CDR2 SNEGSKA (reference sequence). The CDR3 has 15 residues. CDR3 in DNA: TGCAGTGCTAGAAGAGATGGGACAGGCAACACTGAAGCTTTCTTT. This sequence encodes CSARRDGTGNTEAFF.

This clonotype was detected many times. This chain links TRBV28 with TRBJ1-1; D gene uncertain. Between the trimmed V and J ends, which lost 1 base and 4 bases, there was a span of 4 bases. Germline V gene data show CDR1 as MDHEN and CDR2 as SYDVKM. The CDR3 contains 12 residues. The CDR3 region has the DNA TGTGCCAGCAGTTTATCAGGCACTGAAGCTTTCTTT. Its protein product is CASSLSGTEAFF.

This clonotype was seen a few times. V and J are TRBV2 and TRBJ1-1; possibly TRBD1 for D (6 bases). V shed 5 bases and J shed 0 bases, with 10 bases lying between them. The CDR3 contains 14 residues. Germline loops: CDR1 SNHLY, CDR2 FYNNEI. CDR3 in DNA: TGTGCCAGCAGTTTAAGGGGGTTGAACACTGAAGCTTTCTTT. Encoded protein: CASSLRGLNTEAFF.

Points on this clonotype: A much larger clone lies a single base off, so this may be a read error. This chain connects TRBV28 to TRBJ2-7, with TRBD2 matching over 7 bases. Trimming cost V 3 bases and J 2 bases; bases outside gene matches: 19. CDR3 length: 19 residues. The germline gives CDR1 MDHEN, CDR2 SYDVKM. The CDR3 spells CASSFILTSRPKSPYEQYF. In DNA form, the CDR3 reads TGTGCCAGCAGTTTCATCTTGACTAGCAGGCCTAAGTCACCCTACGAGCAGTACTTC.

The V call is TRBV15, the J call TRBJ2-5, with D possibly matching TRBD1 (5 bases). CDR3 size: 13 residues. In germline, CDR1 is LNHNV, CDR2 YYDKDF (reference sequence). The V end was cut by 8 bases, the J end by 5 bases, with 15 bases between. The CDR3 protein is CATGPRPGETQYF. Here the CDR3 DNA reads TGTGCCACCGGCCCAAGGCCAGGGGAGACCCAGTACTTC.

The gene calls are TRBV4-1 and TRBJ2-7, with D maybe TRBD1 (6 bases). This CDR3 region has 14 residues. Looked up from germline, CDR1 is MGHRA and CDR2 is YSYEKL. Trimming pared 4 bases from V and 3 bases from J, leaving 13 bases between. CDR3 residues: CASSRVGGSYEQYF. CDR3 nucleotide sequence: TGCGCCAGCAGCCGGGTTGGGGGCAGCTACGAGCAGTACTTC.

In nucleotides, the CDR3 is TGTGCCAGCAGCCAGTACGCCGAGCAGTACTTC. Translated: CASSQYAEQYF. This chain uses TRBV3-1 with TRBJ2-7; D not resolved. CDR1 LGHDT and CDR2 YNNKEL come from the germline V gene (reference sequence). The CDR3 runs to 11 residues. V dropped 3 bases and J dropped 6 bases, with 6 bases sitting between them.

The chain employs TRBV18 and TRBJ2-2, with 8 positions matching TRBD1. Trimming removed 2 bases from V and 3 bases from J; junction bases left unmatched: 5. Germline V gene data show CDR1 as KGHSH and CDR2 as LQKENI. This CDR3 region has 16 residues. The CDR3 loop reads CASSPYPGQDTGELFF. Written as DNA, the CDR3 is TGTGCCAGCTCACCATATCCGGGACAGGACACCGGGGAGCTGTTTTTT.

This clonotype was counted only a few times. V and J are TRBV4-1 and TRBJ2-7, with a possible D match to TRBD1 (5 bases). Germline V gives CDR1 MGHRA, CDR2 YSYEKL. Trimming pared 1 base from V and 0 bases from J, leaving 10 bases between. The CDR3 runs 15 residues. The CDR3 protein is CASSQGGGGSYEQYF. DNA of the CDR3: TGCGCCAGCAGCCAAGGGGGCGGCGGCTCCTACGAGCAGTACTTC.

This clonotype was seen more than once but under ten times. The rearrangement joins TRBV5-1 to TRBJ2-7; D uncertain. V was cut by 0 bases and J by 3 bases, with 10 bases left in between. This CDR3 has 14 residues. CDR1 is SGHRS, CDR2 YFSETQ, per germline. The CDR3: CASSLAARDYEQYF. The CDR3 DNA reads TGCGCCAGCAGCTTGGCTGCCAGAGACTACGAGCAGTACTTC. Looking up the rest from reference TRBV5-1 and TRBJ2-7 gives the full variable domain: KAGVTQTPRYLIKTRGQQVTLSCSPISGHRSVSWYQQTPGQGLQFLFEYFSETQRNKGNFPGRFSGRQFSNSRSEMNVSTLELGDSALYLCASSLAARDYEQYFGPGTRLTVT.

Only one count was recorded for this clonotype. This sequence joins TRBV7-3 and TRBJ2-7; D is unresolved. CDR1 and CDR2 (germline): SGHTA, FQGTGA. The V and J ends lost 2 bases and 3 bases respectively, with 8 bases between them. The CDR3 spans 13 residues. The chain's CDR3 is CASSLQAGYEQYF. The CDR3, as DNA: TGTGCCAGCAGCTTACAGGCAGGCTACGAGCAGTACTTC. The entire variable domain, with the rest obtained from reference TRBV7-3 and TRBJ2-7, is as follows: GAGVSQTPSNKVTEKGKYVELRCDPISGHTALYWYRQSLGQGPEFLIYFQGTGAADDSGLPNDRFFAVRPEGSVSTLKIQRTERGDSAVYLCASSLQAGYEQYFGPGTRLTVT.

In its sample, this clonotype was seen a few times. The chain couples TRBV6-2 or TRBV6-3 to TRBJ2-1; 10 bases map to TRBD2. The V and J ends lost 6 bases and 7 bases, in that order; junction bases with no gene match: 12. Germline V gives CDR1 MNHEY, CDR2 SVGEGT. This CDR3 region has 16 residues. The CDR3 region has the DNA TGTGCCAGCAGCCGTCGTCTAGCGGGAGCACGGAATGAGCAGTTCTTC. It specifies CASSRRLAGARNEQFF.

This clonotype appeared a few times. J is TRBJ2-1 and V is TRBV28, with TRBD2 identical over 8 bases. Per the germline V gene, CDR1 is MDHEN and CDR2 is SYDVKM. This CDR3 is built from 13 residues. V lost 6 bases to trimming and J lost 7 bases; unmatched junction nucleotides: 5. The CDR3 DNA is TGTGCCAGCAGACGGGAGGGCCGGAATGAGCAGTTCTTC. It encodes CASRREGRNEQFF.

V usage is TRBV10-1 and J usage is TRBJ1-5, with D perhaps matching TRBD1 (6 bases). Trimming cost V 6 bases and J 4 bases, with 28 bases left between them. This CDR3 is 19 amino acids long. Germline CDR1 reads WNHNN; CDR2 reads SYGVQD (reference sequence). CDR3 loop: CASSGEYYRDSLSNQPQHF. CDR3 DNA sequence: TGCGCCAGCAGCGGAGAGTACTACAGGGATAGTCTTAGTAATCAGCCCCAGCATTTT.

This clonotype appeared a few times. The CDR3 region is CASTGVLSTDTQYF. Written as DNA, the CDR3 is TGTGCCAGCACGGGGGTGCTTAGCACAGATACGCAGTATTTT. The chain has TRBV12-3 or TRBV12-4 and TRBJ2-3; tentatively, D is TRBD2 (6 bases). The V and J ends lost 7 bases and 0 bases respectively, with 11 bases between them. This CDR3 has 14 amino acids.

The chain employs TRBV19 and TRBJ2-1; D is uncertain. V lost 10 bases to trimming and J lost 0 bases, with 4 bases between them. Germline V gives CDR1 LNHDA, CDR2 SQIVND (reference sequence). This CDR3 spans 11 amino acids. CDR3 in DNA: TGTGCCACCGCCTCCTACAATGAGCAGTTCTTC. This encodes CATASYNEQFF.

V gene TRBV9 combines with J gene TRBJ2-7; 7 nucleotides agree with TRBD1. CDR1 and CDR2 from the germline V gene are SGDLS and YYNGEE. V shed 2 bases and J 2 bases; nucleotides not matched to a gene: 4. The CDR3 contains 14 residues. CDR3 region: CASSVRDSTYEQYF. The CDR3 DNA sequence: TGTGCCAGCAGCGTCCGGGACAGTACCTACGAGCAGTACTTC. The variable domain in full, with the rest retrieved from reference TRBV9 and TRBJ2-7, is DSGVTQTPKHLITATGQRVTLRCSPRSGDLSVYWYQQSLDQGLQFLIQYYNGEERAKGNILERFSAQQFPDLHSELNLSSLELGDSALYFCASSVRDSTYEQYFGPGTRLTVT.

A few counts support this clonotype. The chain joins TRBV10-3 to TRBJ1-6; D remains unclear. V lost 2 bases, J lost 10 bases, and 9 bases lay in between. Germline CDR1 ENHRY, CDR2 SYGVKD. The CDR3 length is 13 residues. CDR3 protein: CAISERANSPLHF. Written as DNA, the CDR3 is TGTGCCATCAGTGAGAGGGCCAACTCACCCCTCCACTTT.